Described below is a single T cell receptor (beta chain) sequence and its context. The target of this receptor is not known. The input lacks base qualities; no much larger clone sits a single base away. The data were obtained in a study of cytomegalovirus exposure and HLA in healthy donors listed by TCRdb under 2017. Broadly, across the study: An earlier analysis of under 600 of the donors reported more than 250 Gb of sequence data and roughly 110 million unique TCR beta sequences from about 200 million T cells. An early release that covered fewer than 800 HLA-typed donors contained around 330 gigabases of sequencing data and about 84 million unique TCR sequences. Of the roughly 400 genotyped donors, roughly 80% fell in the genetic ancestry cluster associated with self-reported Caucasian donors. The aim of the study was to test whether cataloging public T cell receptors could identify signatures of past pathogen exposure. Using immunosequencing, the study profiled T cell repertoires from about 610 subjects and related those repertoires to cytomegalovirus serostatus. In addition to the first cohort of 666 subjects, a separate validation cohort of approximately 130 different subjects was used. High-throughput TCR immunosequencing, statistical association of individual TCRs with disease status, and machine learning were combined to predict cytomegalovirus infection status. A later analysis re-analyzed previously published TCR beta repertoires from 550 to 700 donors and added high-resolution HLA genotyping to study TCR occurrence patterns. Rather than drawing on any new phenotypic data, the later analysis identified candidate immune exposures from TCR beta sequences and the way those sequences occurred across donors. An earlier analysis of 450 to 750 of the donors used high-throughput TCR beta sequencing to judge whether each TCR beta V gene segment behaved as functional or pseudogenic. Donor age, sex, ethnicity and CMV serostatus were collected together with the repertoire data. A later genetic analysis used genome-wide SNP genotypes for 398 of the 666 donors, treating that subset as a discovery cohort. Every discovery cohort repertoire had been produced on one sequencing platform. Both class I and class II loci were covered by HLA typing, at four-digit resolution. Typing coverage differed by locus: A, B, C, DRB1 and DQB1 were typed in roughly 620-640 donors, DQA1 in 522, DPA1 in approximately 610, and DPB1 in 400 to 480. Several DR-DQ haplotypes were treated as single units for association and clustering because of strong linkage in the cohort. Among approximately 370 genotyped donors of the cohort, an average of roughly 230,000 unique TCR beta nucleotide sequences was sequenced per donor, of which about 19% were non-productive. The full study reports these points: In a later genetic analysis, fewer N-insertions in productive TCRs were reported among donors in an Asian-associated ancestry cluster than the 666-donor mean. In a later analysis, the rate of TCR association differed among HLA loci, with DRB1 alleles having the most associated TCRs and HLA-C alleles having the fewest. According to a later analysis, parvovirus B19, influenza, CMV and Epstein-Barr virus appeared linked to several top co-occurrence clusters. Because counts were too low, seventeen rarely observed V segments, including chromosome 9 orphons, were excluded from the earlier analysis of 587 of the donors. It was suggested by the authors that the approach could potentially be generalized to other disease states and immunological phenotypes. Across donors, most TCR sequences were observed very rarely, whereas some public TCRs were present in many individuals. Broadly in line with IMGT annotations, most TCR beta V segments showed up in productive rearrangements about 87% or about 30% of the time in an earlier analysis of some 590 of the donors. Cytomegalovirus status was reported to be diagnosed by the classifier with high specificity and sensitivity in both the original and validation cohorts. Sequencing depth was assumed to be roughly uniform across donors in the presence/absence analyses, though that assumption may not hold. This cohort had only TCR beta chains sequenced, and the lack of alpha or paired-chain data limited which features could be detected. Assigning TCR associations to individual alleles was difficult when HLA alleles, especially DR and DQ, strongly co-occurred. According to a later analysis, most CMV-associated TCR beta chains appeared to be HLA-restricted, and the HLA associations seemed to be driven largely by CMV exposure. A further reported finding was that TCR beta sequences accurately predicted the HLA-A and HLA-B alleles for most subjects in the first cohort. Because HLA typing was missing for some donors at each locus, association tests included only the typed subset. In vitro tests confirmed that a few of the cytomegalovirus-associated TCR beta chains recognize cytomegalovirus antigens. The 87-base-pair reads could not distinguish some IMGT-functional V segments, including TRBV6-2 and TRBV6-3, so those segments were excluded. Correlated functional status among segregating V segments might reflect linkage disequilibrium, but an unknown experimental factor could not be ruled out. CMV serostatus was the only immune exposure information available for the cohort. A later analysis associated around 16,000 TCR beta sequences with specific HLA alleles at a false discovery rate of 0.05. A group of highly shared sequence variants was considered likely to be a technical artifact of the sequencing pipeline. The study gave a list of about 150 TCR beta chains associated with cytomegalovirus. In a later genetic analysis, a missense DCLRE1C variant was associated with V-gene and J-gene trimming of TCR beta chains, and the association was replicated in an independent cohort. Compared with equally common non-associated chains, HLA-associated TCR beta chains in a later analysis were more clonally expanded and had lower generation probabilities.

Library preparation used the immunoSEQ multiplex PCR assay. The multiplex PCR relied on a mix of 60 forward primers for TCR Vbeta segments and 13 reverse primers for TCR Jbeta segments. The CDR3 region of rearranged TCR beta genes was amplified from genomic DNA by a multiplex PCR assay. The amplified TCR beta libraries were sequenced on the Illumina HiSeq System as 87-base-pair reads. Turning to the authors' computational methods: A later analysis counted tens of millions of unique TCR beta chains across the 666 repertoires, and around 9.9 million of these chains were shared by at least two donors. A nearest-neighbor algorithm error-corrected the raw reads and collapsed the reads into unique sequences, merging closely related sequences to remove PCR and sequencing errors. To assign V, D and J gene segments, CDR3 sequences were aligned to IMGT reference sequences. For a sequence to be retained, at least a six-nucleotide match to both a V gene segment and a J gene segment was required. A rearrangement was called productive if the CDR3 had no stop codons and remained in frame with V and J, and every other rearrangement was called non-productive. CDR3 was defined by IMGT convention, running from the second conserved V-encoded cysteine to the conserved J-encoded phenylalanine. Sequences without an unambiguous match to a single V gene segment were excluded from the earlier analysis of about 600 of the donors. In an earlier analysis of 587 of the donors, V segments were called functional above 56.7% productive rearrangements and were called segregating when the between-donor standard deviation exceeded 5%. A statistical classification framework was built for diagnosing cytomegalovirus status from the catalog of TCR beta chain sequences. A later analysis assigned V and J genes by comparing TCR nucleotide sequences with IMGT/GENE-DB human TR gene sequences. In a later analysis, CDR3 sequences and most-parsimonious VDJ recombination scenarios were assigned using the TCRdist pipeline. In a later analysis, each TCR beta chain was defined by its CDR3 amino acid sequence together with its V-gene family, and reads without a unique V-gene family were excluded. A later analysis removed roughly 590 highly shared, low-generation-probability nucleotide sequences to deal with suspected cross-contamination and a sequencing artifact. A later analysis calculated a clonal expansion index for each public chain from normalized within-repertoire ranks of inferred template counts. A later analysis computed generation probabilities with a VDJ recombination model fitted to out-of-frame rearrangements, and checked the results against IGoR. A later analysis scored TCR-TCR, TCR-HLA and TCR-CMV co-occurrence with hypergeometric tests, applying a repertoire-size bias correction to TCR pairs. False discovery rates were estimated in a later analysis by permuting HLA or CMV assignments 20 times. In a later analysis, co-occurring TCRs were grouped with DBSCAN, and TCRdist sequence similarity was added when clustering was performed within HLA-allele-positive subsets. For co-occurrence clustering, repertoires with fewer than 30,000 or more than 120,000 public chains were excluded, along with about five repertoires with anomalous nucleotide sharing. TCRdb retrieved this table from immuneACCESS and kept in-frame rearrangements only. Not all clones are present; in checked studies, unresolved V genes account for under half, and no reason is known for the remainder. The D gene and trimming were derived from the DNA, and the V and J assignments and clone size from that table. The sample has about 140,000 clones on record, 70% to 80% of them singletons. Around 2.2% of the sample lies in the top ten.

The cohort consisted of 650 to 850 healthy bone marrow donors. At the time of sampling, every cohort member was nominally healthy, though immune exposures that went unrecorded were likely present. The donor was CMV seronegative and was included in the group of several hundred seronegative cohort members. A peripheral blood sample was provided by each donor, and peripheral blood mononuclear cells were used for TCR beta sequencing. Genomic DNA was extracted from the blood cell samples with the Qiagen DNeasy Blood Extraction Kit. The germline V gene specifies SGHVS as CDR1 and FQNEAQ as CDR2. Reading from cysteine to phenylalanine, the CDR3 counts 13 amino acids. CDR3 DNA only is kept here, 39 bases in frame from base 1. At the junction V is shortened by 5 bases and J by 2 bases, with 10 bases in between.

The sequencing input was PBMCs. This receptor was taken from a man aged 25-45 years in good health and CMV-seronegative. The V gene is TRBV7-8 and the J gene is TRBJ2-7; TRBD1 might be the D gene, on 6 matching bases. The nucleotide sequence is TGTGCCAGCAGCCGGGGACAACCCTACGAGCAGTACTTC. This encodes CASSRGQPYEQYF.